A few counts support the clone carrying this T cell receptor beta chain. Its antigen is unknown. The extraction recovered at least 5.5 micrograms of total RNA per sample. This record belongs to a study of blood T cells in healthy people across ages. CDR1 is LNHDA and CDR2 is SQIVND in the germline V gene (reference sequence). Between the trimmed V and J ends, which lost 7 bases and 1 base, there was a span of 7 bases. The CDR3 runs to 12 residues. Points from the study as a whole: In the absence of known donor CMV status, changes in expanded clonotypes were possibly confounded. Roughly linear declines in TCR beta diversity per million T cells occurred with age.

Alongside a J-beta primer mix, a sample-barcoded 5' primer served in a second PCR lasting about 6 to 11 cycles. Each cDNA was tagged by a template-switch adaptor containing 12 random nucleotides. TCRdb called the 5' RACE reads again in MiXCR, with one record for every CDR3 protein. The sample has approximately 1.5 million distinct CDR3 sequences; about 35% are singletons. J is TRBJ2-5 and V is TRBV19; TRBD2 might be the D (5 bases). The receptor was derived from a woman between 25 and 40 years old in good health. The sample taken for sequencing was blood. The CDR3 DNA reads as TGTGCCAGTATGGACTTCCAAGAGACCCAGTACTTC. Translation: CASMDFQETQYF.